One TCR beta chain is described in this entry. This entry belongs to a study of blood T cells in healthy people across ages. A second roughly 6 to 12 cycle PCR used barcoded and J-beta primers. TCRdb re-called the 5' RACE reads through MiXCR, storing one row per CDR3 protein. The sample holds 650,000 to 950,000 distinct CDR3 sequences, around 42% seen once. The total RNA that was extracted per sample amounted to at least 5 micrograms. The V end was cut by 5 bases, the J end by 0 bases, with 15 bases between. The CDR3 has 16 residues. Germline V lookup: CDR1 SGHTA, CDR2 FQGNSA. The sequence was collected from a man in his fifties or sixties in good health. Input material: blood. The chain couples TRBV7-2 to TRBJ2-3; D is unresolved. CDR3 region: CASSARVTLSTDTQYF. In DNA form, the CDR3 reads TGTGCCAGCAGCGCCCGGGTCACCCTTAGCACAGATACGCAGTATTTT. Variable domain in full (rest from reference TRBV7-2 and TRBJ2-3): GAGVSQSPSNKVTEKGKDVELRCDPISGHTALYWYRQSLGQGLEFLIYFQGNSAPDKSGLPSDRFSAERTGGSVSTLTIQRTQQEDSAVYLCASSARVTLSTDTQYFGPGTRLTVL.